Described below is a single T cell receptor (beta chain) sequence and its context. Antigen unknown. This entry belongs to a study of OX40 agonist ivuxolimab in advanced cancers. Overall study: Patients in dose escalation had liver, melanoma, kidney or head and neck cancers. From roughly 20 to 85 years was the age range, with a mean of approximately 63 years, and about 83% were male.

Study-wide findings and caveats: Clones of CD4+ and CD8+ blood T cells grew by week 6 at doses of 0.1 to 3.0 mg/kg. In a subset of nonresponders, normalized T-cell clonal expansion was also low.

Sequenced by immunoSEQ multiplex PCR; TCRdb stores in-frame clones only, minus some. There are roughly 53,000 clones in the sample; approximately 88% occur only once, and 13% lies in the top ten. Germline CDR1 SEHNR, CDR2 FQNEAQ (reference sequence). Trimming took off 2 bases at V and 2 bases at J, with 10 bases between the two ends. This CDR3 has 14 amino acids. The sequence derives from an adult with an advanced solid tumor such as melanoma, head and neck, liver or kidney cancer. V usage is TRBV7-9 and J usage is TRBJ2-7; no clear D gene. The sequencing used CD4+ or CD8+ T cells sorted from blood, collected in a trial of the OX40 agonist ivuxolimab. In DNA form, the CDR3 reads TGTGCCAGCAGCTTACATCAGAGCACCTACGAGCAGTACTTC. It yields the protein CASSLHQSTYEQYF.